A single sample is the source of the 10 T cell receptor beta chains below, sequenced in a study of T cell responses to AZD1222 COVID-19 vaccine. Some clones are missing from TCRdb's copy, which holds only in-frame ones; the method was immunoSEQ multiplex PCR. The sample holds about 110,000 clones, around 88% seen once. The source was peripheral blood, collected 28 days after the second AZD1222 dose. The receptors stem from an adult who received the AZD1222 COVID-19 vaccine.

The gene calls are TRBV7-9 and TRBJ1-2; TRBD1 might be the D (5 bases). Germline assignment: CDR1 SEHNR and CDR2 FQNEAQ (reference sequence). V shed 3 bases and J shed 0 bases, with 8 bases lying between them. This CDR3 spans 14 amino acids. This CDR3 is CASSFGGANYGYTF. As DNA, the CDR3 is TGTGCCAGCAGCTTTGGAGGGGCTAACTATGGCTACACCTTC. The full variable domain, rest sourced from reference TRBV7-9 and TRBJ1-2, is DTGVSQNPRHKITKRGQNVTFRCDPISEHNRLYWYRQTLGQGPEFLTYFQNEAQLEKSRLLSDRFSAERPKGSFSTLEIQRTEQGDSAMYLCASSFGGANYGYTFGSGTRLTVV.

V is TRBV5-1 and J is TRBJ1-1, with D possibly being TRBD1 (5 bases). V was pared by 3 bases and J by 3 bases, with 15 bases between. Germline V gene sequence: CDR1 SGHRS, CDR2 YFSETQ. The CDR3 runs 15 residues. CDR3 amino acids: CASSWRGGGDTEAFF. The CDR3 DNA reads as TGCGCCAGCAGCTGGAGGGGCGGCGGGGACACTGAAGCTTTCTTT.

CDR3 sequence: CASSPSSGEGTDTQYF. CDR3 in DNA: TGTGCCAGCAGCCCCAGTAGCGGGGAAGGAACAGATACGCAGTATTTT. This chain joins TRBV7-9 and TRBJ2-3; TRBD2 matches 8 bases. The germline V gene encodes CDR1 SEHNR and CDR2 FQNEAQ (reference sequence). V lost 5 bases to trimming and J lost 3 bases; unmatched junction nucleotides: 10. The CDR3 extends over 16 amino acids.

The chain joins TRBV7-8 to TRBJ2-7; TRBD2 is a possible D gene (5 bases). Germline CDR1 and CDR2: SGHVS and FQNEAQ. This CDR3 region has 13 residues. Trimming stripped 5 bases from V and 0 bases from J, with 8 bases between. CDR3 sequence reads: CASSRTASYEQYF. Written as DNA, the CDR3 is TGTGCCAGCAGCCGGACTGCCTCCTACGAGCAGTACTTC.

The rearrangement uses TRBV7-2 and TRBJ1-6; D is undetermined. Germline V lookup: CDR1 SGHTA, CDR2 FQGNSA. This CDR3 comprises 14 residues. The V and J ends lost 5 bases and 9 bases respectively, with 14 bases between them. CDR3 sequence reads: CASSQPGWASPLHF. The CDR3 DNA reads as TGTGCCAGCAGCCAACCCGGTTGGGCTTCACCCCTCCACTTT.

The chain employs TRBV28 and TRBJ1-2; 7 bases are a match to TRBD1. The J segment lost 6 bases and the V segment lost 6 bases, leaving 10 bases of the junction unmatched. Germline lookup yields CDR1 MDHEN and CDR2 SYDVKM. This CDR3 is built from 14 residues. The CDR3 DNA sequence: TGTGCCAGCAGACAACTGGACAGGCTCGATGGCTACACCTTC. This sequence encodes CASRQLDRLDGYTF.

The chain carries TRBV7-2 and TRBJ1-2; 9 bases match TRBD1. V dropped 3 bases and J dropped 0; count of bases not matched to a gene: 8. CDR3 length equals 17 residues. Germline V gene data show CDR1 as SGHTA and CDR2 as FQGNSA. CDR3 protein: CASSLTGGTFTNYGYTF. The CDR3 bases are TGTGCCAGCAGCTTGACAGGGGGAACATTTACTAACTATGGCTACACCTTC.

This clone occurred a few times. The chain employs TRBV11-2 and TRBJ2-3; D may be TRBD1 or TRBD2 (5 bases each). The CDR3 consists of 16 residues. CDR1 and CDR2 from the germline V gene are SGHAT and FQNNGV. V gave up 3 bases and J gave up 4 bases, with 17 bases separating them. The CDR3 region has the DNA TGTGCCAGCAGCTTGGAGGACACCCCAGCAGCAGATACGCAGTATTTT. Protein: CASSLEDTPAADTQYF.

The rearrangement joins TRBV7-9 to TRBJ1-3; D perhaps matches TRBD1 (6 bases). The CDR3 consists of 13 residues. The V and J ends lost 5 bases and 8 bases respectively, with 13 bases between them. Germline CDR1 is SEHNR and CDR2 is FQNEAQ (reference sequence). CDR3 in DNA: TGTGCCAGCAGCCGGGACACCTCGGACACCATATATTTT. Translating it yields CASSRDTSDTIYF.

The chain uses TRBV3-1 (or the pseudogene TRBV3-2) and TRBJ1-6; tentative D call: TRBD1 (6 bases). Trimming cost V 3 bases and J 10 bases, with 13 bases left between them. The CDR3 extends over 14 amino acids. Germline V gene data show CDR1 as LGHDT and CDR2 as YNNKEL (reference sequence). The CDR3 loop is CASSHPNRVSPLHF. DNA of the CDR3: TGTGCCAGCAGCCACCCAAACAGGGTGTCACCCCTCCACTTT.